This T cell receptor (beta chain) was obtained from a study of blood T cell repertoires in COVID-19. Across the study: Specimens from acute and convalescent COVID-19 originated in the United States, Italy and Spain. PBMCs, B-cell-depleted T cells, or T cells provided the cDNA or gDNA that made up the material.

The length of the CDR3 is 13 residues. Germline V gives CDR1 KGHSH, CDR2 LQKENI. V was cut by 2 bases and J by 6 bases, with 8 bases left in between. Only in-frame clones appear in the TCRdb table, and some are missing; sequencing was by immunoSEQ multiplex PCR. The repertoire holds about 110,000 clones, with 75% to 85% as singletons. The receptor comes from a woman of 80 years or more with active or convalescent COVID-19. J is TRBJ2-4 and V is TRBV18; D may be TRBD1 (6 bases). Sequenced input: peripheral blood. CDR3 coding DNA: TGTGCCAGCTCACCAGGGGGCGGAAACATTCAGTACTTC. It is translated as CASSPGGGNIQYF.